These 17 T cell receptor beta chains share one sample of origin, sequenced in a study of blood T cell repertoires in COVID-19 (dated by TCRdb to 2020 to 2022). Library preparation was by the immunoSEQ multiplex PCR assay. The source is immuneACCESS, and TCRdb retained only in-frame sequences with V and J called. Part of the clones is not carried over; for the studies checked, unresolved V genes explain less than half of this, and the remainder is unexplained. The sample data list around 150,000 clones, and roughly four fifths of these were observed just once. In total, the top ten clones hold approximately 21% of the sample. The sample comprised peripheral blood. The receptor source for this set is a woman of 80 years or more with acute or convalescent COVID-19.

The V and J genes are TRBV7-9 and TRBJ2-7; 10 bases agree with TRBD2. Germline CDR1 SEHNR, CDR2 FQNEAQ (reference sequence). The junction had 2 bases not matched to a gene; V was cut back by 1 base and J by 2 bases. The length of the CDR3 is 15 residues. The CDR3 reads CASSLGLAGAYEQYF. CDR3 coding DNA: TGTGCCAGCAGCTTAGGGCTAGCGGGAGCCTACGAGCAGTACTTC.

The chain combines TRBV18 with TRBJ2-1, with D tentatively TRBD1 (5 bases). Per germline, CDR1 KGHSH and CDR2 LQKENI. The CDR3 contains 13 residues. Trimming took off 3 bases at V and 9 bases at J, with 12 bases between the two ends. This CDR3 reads CASSPKMDTEQFF. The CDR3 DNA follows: TGTGCCAGCTCACCGAAGATGGACACTGAGCAGTTCTTC.

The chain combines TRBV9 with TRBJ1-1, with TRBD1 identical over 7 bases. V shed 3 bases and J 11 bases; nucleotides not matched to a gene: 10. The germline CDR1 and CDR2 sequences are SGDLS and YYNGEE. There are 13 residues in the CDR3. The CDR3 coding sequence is TGTGCCAGCAGCGCAAACGCACAGGGGTCGGCTTTCTTT. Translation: CASSANAQGSAFF.

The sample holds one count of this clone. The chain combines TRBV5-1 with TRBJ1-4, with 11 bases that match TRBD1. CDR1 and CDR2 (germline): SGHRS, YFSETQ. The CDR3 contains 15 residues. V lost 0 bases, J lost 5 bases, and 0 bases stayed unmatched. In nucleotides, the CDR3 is TGCGCCAGCAGCTTGGGGGACAGGGGGAATGAAAAACTGTTTTTT. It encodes CASSLGDRGNEKLFF.

The CDR3 is CASLGRGSYNEQFF. CDR3 coding DNA: TGTGCCAGCCTCGGGCGGGGGTCCTACAATGAGCAGTTCTTC. This chain links TRBV19 with TRBJ2-1; 7 nucleotides agree with TRBD2. The CDR3 covers 14 residues. J was trimmed by 1 base and V by 9 bases; bases with no gene match: 6. The germline V gene has CDR1 LNHDA and CDR2 SQIVND (reference sequence).

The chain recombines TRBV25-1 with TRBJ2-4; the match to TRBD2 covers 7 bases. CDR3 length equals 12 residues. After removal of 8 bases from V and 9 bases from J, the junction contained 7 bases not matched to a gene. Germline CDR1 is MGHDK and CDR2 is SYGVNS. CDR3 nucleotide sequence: TGTGCCAGCGGAGGGCCGGGGGGCATTCAGTACTTC. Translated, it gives CASGGPGGIQYF.

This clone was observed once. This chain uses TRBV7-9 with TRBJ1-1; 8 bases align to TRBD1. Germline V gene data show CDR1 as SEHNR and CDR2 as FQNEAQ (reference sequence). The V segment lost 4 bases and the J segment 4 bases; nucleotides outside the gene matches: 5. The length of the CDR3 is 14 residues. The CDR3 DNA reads TGTGCCAGCAGCTCCCGGGACAGGACCACTGAAGCTTTCTTT. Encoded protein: CASSSRDRTTEAFF. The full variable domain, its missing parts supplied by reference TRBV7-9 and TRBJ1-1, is DTGVSQNPRHKITKRGQNVTFRCDPISEHNRLYWYRQTLGQGPEFLTYFQNEAQLEKSRLLSDRFSAERPKGSFSTLEIQRTEQGDSAMYLCASSSRDRTTEAFFGQGTRLTVV.

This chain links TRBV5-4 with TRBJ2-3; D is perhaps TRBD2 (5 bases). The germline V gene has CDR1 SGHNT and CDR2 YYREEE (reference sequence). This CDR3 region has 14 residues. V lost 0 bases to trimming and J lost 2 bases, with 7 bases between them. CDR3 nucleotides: TGTGCCAGCAGCTTGGCGGGGAACACAGATACGCAGTATTTT. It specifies CASSLAGNTDTQYF.

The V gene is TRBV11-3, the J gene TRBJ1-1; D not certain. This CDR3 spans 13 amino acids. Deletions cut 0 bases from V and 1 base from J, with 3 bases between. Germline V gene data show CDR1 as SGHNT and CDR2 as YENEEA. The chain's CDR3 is CASSLDRNTEAFF. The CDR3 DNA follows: TGTGCCAGCAGCTTAGACAGGAACACTGAAGCTTTCTTT.

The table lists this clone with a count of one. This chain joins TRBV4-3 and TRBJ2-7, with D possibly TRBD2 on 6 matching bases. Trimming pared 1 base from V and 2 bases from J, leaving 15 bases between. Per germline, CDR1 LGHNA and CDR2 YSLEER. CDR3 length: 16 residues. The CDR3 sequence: CASSQALSGGAYEQYF. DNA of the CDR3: TGCGCCAGCAGCCAAGCCTTGTCGGGCGGGGCCTACGAGCAGTACTTC.

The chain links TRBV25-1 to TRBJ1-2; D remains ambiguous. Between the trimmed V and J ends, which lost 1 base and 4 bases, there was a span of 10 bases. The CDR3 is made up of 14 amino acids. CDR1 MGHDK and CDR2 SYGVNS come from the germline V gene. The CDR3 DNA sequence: TGTGCCAGCAGTGAATCTACAGAGATCTATGGCTACACCTTC. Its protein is CASSESTEIYGYTF.

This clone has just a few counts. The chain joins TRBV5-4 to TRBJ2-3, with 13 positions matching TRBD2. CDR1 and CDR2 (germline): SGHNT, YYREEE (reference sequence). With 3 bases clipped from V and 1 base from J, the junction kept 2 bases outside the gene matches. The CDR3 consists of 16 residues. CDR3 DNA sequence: TGTGCCAGCAGCTCCGGACTAGCGGGAGGCACAGATACGCAGTATTTT. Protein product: CASSSGLAGGTDTQYF.

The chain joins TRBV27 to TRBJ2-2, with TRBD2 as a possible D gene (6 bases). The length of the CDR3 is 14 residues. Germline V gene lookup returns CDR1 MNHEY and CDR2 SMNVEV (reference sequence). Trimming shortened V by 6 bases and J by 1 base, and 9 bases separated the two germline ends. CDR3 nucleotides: TGTGCCAGCAGGGTAGCGGTGAACACCGGGGAGCTGTTTTTT. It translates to CASRVAVNTGELFF.

The CDR3 DNA is TGTGCCAGCAGCGCCAGGGGTACGACTAGCACAGATACGCAGTATTTT. This sequence encodes CASSARGTTSTDTQYF. This chain joins TRBV14 and TRBJ2-3; TRBD1 is a possible D gene (6 bases). The CDR3 sequence is 16 residues long. With 5 bases removed from V and 0 bases from J, the gap between germline ends came to 15 bases. Germline values: CDR1 SGHDN, CDR2 FVKESK.

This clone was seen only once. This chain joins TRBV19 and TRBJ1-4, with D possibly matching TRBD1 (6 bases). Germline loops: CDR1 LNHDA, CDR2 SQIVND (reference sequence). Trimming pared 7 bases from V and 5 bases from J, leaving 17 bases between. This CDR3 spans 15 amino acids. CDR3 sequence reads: CASMGARRRNEKLFF. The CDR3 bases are TGTGCCAGTATGGGGGCACGACGGAGGAATGAAAAACTGTTTTTT. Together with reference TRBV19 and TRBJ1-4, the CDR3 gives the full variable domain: DGGITQSPKYLFRKEGQNVTLSCEQNLNHDAMYWYRQDPGQGLRLIYYSQIVNDFQKGDIAEGYSVSREKKESFPLTVTSAQKNPTAFYLCASMGARRRNEKLFFGSGTQLSVL.

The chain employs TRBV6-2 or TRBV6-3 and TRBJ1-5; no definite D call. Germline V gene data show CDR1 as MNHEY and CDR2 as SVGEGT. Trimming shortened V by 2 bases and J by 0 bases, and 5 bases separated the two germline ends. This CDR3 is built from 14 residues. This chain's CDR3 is CASSYTYSNQPQHF. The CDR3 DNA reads TGTGCCAGCAGTTACACCTATAGCAATCAGCCCCAGCATTTT.

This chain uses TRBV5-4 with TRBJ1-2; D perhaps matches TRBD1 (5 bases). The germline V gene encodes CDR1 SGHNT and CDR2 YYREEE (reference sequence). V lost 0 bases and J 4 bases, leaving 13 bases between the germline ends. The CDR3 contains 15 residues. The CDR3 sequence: CASSLERGNFYGYTF. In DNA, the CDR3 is TGTGCCAGCAGCTTGGAAAGGGGAAACTTCTATGGCTACACCTTC.